The TCR beta chain described here comes from a study of blood T cell repertoires in COVID-19. Study context: Specimens from acute and convalescent COVID-19 originated in the United States, Italy and Spain. Nucleic acid was either cDNA or gDNA, and it came from T cells, B-cell-depleted T cells, or PBMCs.

Germline V gene data show CDR1 as SEHNR and CDR2 as FQNEAQ (reference sequence). Trimming removed 3 bases from V and 8 bases from J; junction bases left unmatched: 16. The CDR3 spans 18 residues. In the original workflow: Reference gene primer amplification yielded estimated nucleated cell counts. Some clones are missing from TCRdb's copy, which holds only in-frame ones; the method was immunoSEQ multiplex PCR. V and J calls and clone size come straight from that table; D and trimming were deduced from the DNA. In the table there are about 220,000 clones, around four fifths of which are singletons. The sequence derives from a man aged 25 to 45 with active or convalescent COVID-19. V usage is TRBV7-9 and J usage is TRBJ2-1; 10 nucleotides line up with TRBD2. Specimen: peripheral blood. CDR3 sequence (DNA): TGTGCCAGCAGCTTGGGTTTTAGCGGGAGGTTCATTTTGGATGAGCAGTTCTTC. Translating it yields CASSLGFSGRFILDEQFF. The variable domain in full, with the rest retrieved from reference TRBV7-9 and TRBJ2-1, is DTGVSQNPRHKITKRGQNVTFRCDPISEHNRLYWYRQTLGQGPEFLTYFQNEAQLEKSRLLSDRFSAERPKGSFSTLEIQRTEQGDSAMYLCASSLGFSGRFILDEQFFGPGTRLTVL.